A single sample gave rise to the 12 T cell receptor beta chains below, sequenced in a study of patients and donors after allogeneic stem cell transplantation. TCRdb fed the RT-PCR reads into MiXCR, producing one record per CDR3 protein. Of tens of thousands of distinct CDR3 sequences in the sample, around a quarter are singletons; the top ten hold about 25%. Sequenced: blood, either unsorted or a sorted T cell fraction (not recorded which). These receptors came from a human donor who was either an allogeneic HSCT recipient or a stem cell or donor lymphocyte infusion donor (not recorded which). It is not recorded whose cells these are; they may come from a transplant donor.

A few counts support this clonotype. The V call is TRBV28, the J call TRBJ2-4; D is ambiguous. V lost 8 bases to trimming and J lost 0 bases, with 5 bases between them. The germline V gene encodes CDR1 MDHEN and CDR2 SYDVKM. This CDR3 has 12 residues. The CDR3 region is CASGLAKNIQYF. For the CDR3, the DNA is TGTGCCAGCGGATTAGCCAAAAACATTCAGTACTTC.

This clonotype was picked up a small number of times. The chain joins TRBV7-3 to TRBJ1-1; no clear D gene. The CDR3 is 14 residues long. V was trimmed by 2 bases and J by 2 bases, leaving 9 bases between them. CDR1 is SGHTA, CDR2 FQGTGA, per germline. CDR3 sequence: CASSLERRNTEAFF. In DNA, the CDR3 is TGTGCCAGCAGCTTAGAGAGGAGAAACACTGAAGCTTTCTTT.

This clonotype was observed a few times. The rearrangement joins TRBV4-2 to TRBJ2-7, with D perhaps given as TRBD1 or TRBD2 (5 bases each). V was trimmed by 1 base and J by 3 bases, leaving 7 bases between them. The length of the CDR3 is 13 residues. The germline V gene has CDR1 LGHNA and CDR2 YNFKEQ. CDR3 DNA: TGTGCCAGCAGCCAAGGGGACGGCTACGAGCAGTACTTC. Its protein product is CASSQGDGYEQYF.

The CDR3 region is CASSYPDRGTDTQYF. The CDR3 nucleotides read TGTGCCAGCAGTTACCCGGACAGGGGAACAGATACGCAGTATTTT. The chain combines TRBV6-2 or TRBV6-3 with TRBJ2-3; 9 nucleotides line up with TRBD1. Germline assignment: CDR1 MNHEY and CDR2 SVGEGT. V was clipped by 2 bases and J by 3 bases; unmatched bases: 3. The CDR3 totals 15 residues.

The J gene is TRBJ2-2, the V gene TRBV9, with TRBD2 matching over 9 bases. This CDR3 contains 15 residues. Per the germline V gene, CDR1 is SGDLS and CDR2 is YYNGEE. With 6 bases clipped from V and 5 bases from J, the junction kept 8 bases outside the gene matches. DNA of the CDR3: TGTGCCAGCACCCTCGGGACTAGCTTTACCGGGGAGCTGTTTTTT. It encodes CASTLGTSFTGELFF.

The chain has TRBV2 and TRBJ1-1; D is possibly TRBD1 (5 bases). In germline, CDR1 is SNHLY, CDR2 FYNNEI. Deletions cut 3 bases from V and 2 bases from J, with 13 bases between. The CDR3 covers 15 residues. The CDR3: CASSDFRTPNTEAFF. DNA of the CDR3: TGTGCCAGCAGTGACTTCCGGACACCAAACACTGAAGCTTTCTTT.

This clonotype was seen more than once but under ten times. V is TRBV9 and J is TRBJ1-2, with D tentatively TRBD1 (5 bases). The V end was cut by 3 bases, the J end by 1 base, with 16 bases between. Germline values: CDR1 SGDLS, CDR2 YYNGEE. The CDR3 runs 16 residues. The CDR3 sequence: CASSEGGDRINYGYTF. CDR3 DNA: TGTGCCAGCAGCGAGGGAGGGGATAGAATTAACTATGGCTACACCTTC.

The chain joins TRBV27 to TRBJ1-5; D possibly corresponds to TRBD1 (6 bases). CDR3 size: 16 residues. The germline V gene has CDR1 MNHEY and CDR2 SMNVEV (reference sequence). V shed 0 bases and J shed 1 base, with 10 bases lying between them. CDR3 nucleotides: TGTGCCAGCAGTTTATCCGGGGGGGCGAGCAATCAGCCCCAGCATTTT. It specifies CASSLSGGASNQPQHF.

This clonotype was recorded many times. The V gene is TRBV5-1, the J gene TRBJ2-7; the match to TRBD2 covers 7 bases. The J segment lost 3 bases and the V segment lost 4 bases, leaving 13 bases of the junction unmatched. The CDR3 is 16 residues long. Per the germline V gene, CDR1 is SGHRS and CDR2 is YFSETQ. In nucleotides, the CDR3 is TGCGCCAGCAGCGCAGGATCTGGCGGGAGTCTCTACGAGCAGTACTTC. This codes for CASSAGSGGSLYEQYF.

V gene TRBV7-6 combines with J gene TRBJ1-1, with D possibly matching TRBD1 (5 bases). CDR3 length: 14 amino acids. CDR1 and CDR2 from the germline V gene are SGHVS and FNYEAQ. V was pared by 7 bases and J by 0 bases, with 12 bases between. The CDR3: CASIPGPLNTEAFF. The CDR3 DNA reads as TGTGCCAGCATACCGGGACCCTTGAACACTGAAGCTTTCTTT.

V usage is TRBV10-3 and J usage is TRBJ1-1, with no clear D. Trimming stripped 5 bases from V and 5 bases from J, with 21 bases between. The CDR3 extends over 16 amino acids. Per germline, CDR1 ENHRY and CDR2 SYGVKD. The CDR3 bases are TGTGCCATCAGTTCTCACCCCCCGGGGTCTGCGACTGAAGCTTTCTTT. Protein sequence: CAISSHPPGSATEAFF.

A few counts support this clonotype. This chain joins TRBV6-5 and TRBJ2-7, with 8 positions matching TRBD1. V was pared by 0 bases and J by 3 bases, with 10 bases of the junction left unmatched. CDR1 and CDR2 (germline): MNHEY, SVGAGI. CDR3 size: 17 residues. The CDR3 protein is CASSYSTLRQGLYEQYF. The CDR3 region has the DNA TGTGCCAGCAGTTACTCGACGCTGCGACAGGGGCTCTACGAGCAGTACTTC.